This T cell receptor beta chain was retrieved from a study of beta chain features in type 1 diabetes (dated by TCRdb to 2016 to 2019). About the full investigation: No differences in mean age, gender distribution, total cell number or subset yield were found between patients and healthy donors. A total of 107,917,701 sorted cells were examined across all samples, and RNA yield correlated strongly with the number of cells per subset. In the study, TCRB repertoires of sorted circulating CD4+ T cell subsets from recently diagnosed type 1 diabetes patients were compared with those of matched healthy donors. Regulatory and stem cell-like memory subsets were isolated from only 8 patients and about eight healthy donors, whereas naive and central memory subsets came from all 28 donors.

The High Capacity cDNA Reverse Transcription Kit was used to reverse transcribe all of the isolated RNA, meaning that expressed TCRB transcripts were what got sequenced. Deep immunoSEQ sequencing was performed on naive, central memory and regulatory T cell samples, with an average of roughly 3.5 million total reads per sample. Sorted cells were lysed in RLT buffer and RNA was extracted with DNase-treated RNeasy Micro or Mini kits, depending on cell number. To prevent cross-contamination, each cell subset was processed individually, whereas patient and healthy donor samples were processed jointly. Using the immunoSEQ multiplex PCR, TCRB sequences were amplified from cDNA into 87-bp fragments spanning the CDR3 region. Sequencing of the amplicons was done on the Illumina HiSeq platform. Concerning the study's data processing: PCR bias was computationally corrected using synthetic template baselines, reads within Hamming distance 2 were collapsed, and singletons that could not be merged were discarded. Reads were aligned against IMGT so that V, D and J genes, CDR3 length and insertions or deletions at six rearrangement sites could be assigned. Within each subset, clonotype counts were normalized to sorted cell number, and only after that were true diversity and Gini coefficients computed with the tcR R package. Repertoire sharing was quantified using the overlap coefficient calculated on TCRB nucleotide sequences. Out-of-frame TCRB sequences from naive cells were analyzed to stand in for the pre-selection repertoire. The immuneACCESS repertoire file appears here via TCRdb, limited to in-frame rearrangements. These files lack a portion of the clones; in checked studies, under half of the deficit traces to unresolved V genes, and the cause of the others is not known. D and trimming come from the DNA, and the V and J calls and clone size come from that table. Within this sample are 150,000 or so clones, with almost 65% of them counted one time only. Jointly, the top ten make up 0.08% to 0.095% of the sample.

Each donor gave one peripheral blood draw, averaging approximately 120 mL, which was collected into heparinised tubes. A BD FACSAria II was used to sort naive, central memory, regulatory and stem cell-like memory CD4+ T cells with a panel that included CD45RO, CCR7, CD25, CD127, CD95 and CD27. Every sorted population had a purity above 95%. PBMCs were isolated right away by Lymphoprep density gradient centrifugation and were stained directly, without culture. So that batch effects would be minimized, each experiment stained and sorted samples in pairs, pairing one healthy donor with one patient. Remarks on this clone: No antigen is known for it. No base qualities exist here, and no much larger clone lies one base off it.

Results and caveats for the whole study, not just this receptor: Fewer insertions and more nucleotide deletions at VDJ recombination sites were observed in patients with type 1 diabetes, implying thymic rearrangement abnormalities. Naive, central memory and regulatory TCRB repertoires appeared to be more similar among patients than among healthy donors. Sequencing cDNA rather than genomic DNA could over-represent highly expressing activated cells, although activation and CD3 levels did not differ between groups. HLA sub-analyses involved small numbers of individuals, so any influence of HLA type on TCRB rearrangement remained unresolved. Shorter templates might have been favored by PCR, but patient and control samples were amplified and corrected together, so both groups would have been affected equally by any skew. A moderate but significant shortening of TCRB CDR3 length was observed in type 1 diabetes patients in all four CD4+ subsets.

The sequenced sample consisted of naive CD4+ T cells from blood. Taken with the paper, the label for cell subset or site translates to: true naive CD4+ T cells. This receptor was obtained from a man under 40 with type 1 diabetes.

The CDR3 loop reads CSVKGATNEKLFF. The nucleotides are TGCAGCGTGAAAGGGGCAACTAATGAAAAACTGTTTTTT. The rearranged chain carries TRBV29-1 and TRBJ1-4; the D gene is perhaps TRBD1, from 5 matching bases. The CDR3 holds 13 amino acids from the cysteine to the phenylalanine. Just the 39-base CDR3 DNA is kept, in frame starting at base 1. The germline ends are 8 bases apart after V is trimmed by 6 bases and J by 0 bases. CDR1 SQVTM and CDR2 ANQGSEA are derived from the germline V gene.